Below, 5 T cell receptor beta chains from the same sample are listed, as sequenced in a study of neurological immune-mediated disorders. Time point specified: technical triplicate 3. TCRdb reprocessed the 5' RACE reads with MiXCR, giving one entry per CDR3 protein. The sample includes about 44,000 distinct CDR3 sequences, 20% to 25% seen only once; the top ten take 4% to 5.5%. Sequences were obtained from PBMCs. The origin of the receptors is a man aged 60-69 years with HTLV-1-associated myelopathy (HAM/TSP).

This clonotype showed up many times. The chain has TRBV5-1 and TRBJ2-5; weak D call: TRBD1 (6 bases). The CDR3 contains 17 residues. The germline gives CDR1 SGHRS, CDR2 YFSETQ. V gave up 0 bases and J gave up 5 bases, with 20 bases separating them. The CDR3 bases are TGCGCCAGCAGCTTGGTGGGGTCGGCAGGGGCGTCGGAGACCCAGTACTTC. Translated: CASSLVGSAGASETQYF. The variable domain in full, completed from reference TRBV5-1 and TRBJ2-5, reads KAGVTQTPRYLIKTRGQQVTLSCSPISGHRSVSWYQQTPGQGLQFLFEYFSETQRNKGNFPGRFSGRQFSNSRSEMNVSTLELGDSALYLCASSLVGSAGASETQYFGPGTRLLVL.

In its sample, this clonotype was seen many times. DNA for the CDR3: TGTGCCAGCAGCCGCAGCGGGAATAATTCACCCCTCCACTTT. Protein: CASSRSGNNSPLHF. The chain has TRBV11-1 and TRBJ1-6; D is undetermined. The V gene's germline CDR1 is SGHAT and CDR2 FQDESV (reference sequence). The V gene lost 5 bases and the J gene lost 5 bases, with 10 bases spanning the gap. The CDR3 extends over 14 amino acids.

This clonotype was picked up many times. This sequence joins TRBV20-1 and TRBJ2-3; TRBD2 is a possible D gene (6 bases). Per the germline V gene, CDR1 is DFQATT and CDR2 is SNEGSKA (reference sequence). The CDR3 is 17 residues long. Trimming left V 3 bases short and J 1 base short, with 20 bases between. CDR3 loop: CSARAPGRREGTDTQYF. Here the CDR3 DNA reads TGCAGTGCTAGGGCGCCTGGAAGGCGGGAAGGCACAGATACGCAGTATTTT.

In regard to this clonotype: This clone may be a read error of a much larger clone one base away. The genes are TRBV7-8 and TRBJ2-2; the D is unclear. Germline CDR1 is SGHVS and CDR2 is FQNEAQ. CDR3 length equals 15 residues. The CDR3 DNA reads as TGTGCCAGAAGCTTACTCCAGGCGTTCACCGGGGAGCTGTTTTTT. Its protein product is CARSLLQAFTGELFF.

The sample holds many counts of this clonotype. The V call is TRBV7-9, the J call TRBJ2-3; D gene ambiguous. Germline values: CDR1 SEHNR, CDR2 FQNEAQ (reference sequence). The length of the CDR3 is 14 residues. The V end was cut by 5 bases, the J end by 2 bases, with 11 bases between. The CDR3 protein is CASSPDVVTDTQYF. In nucleotides, the CDR3 is TGTGCCAGCAGCCCGGACGTCGTCACAGATACGCAGTATTTT.